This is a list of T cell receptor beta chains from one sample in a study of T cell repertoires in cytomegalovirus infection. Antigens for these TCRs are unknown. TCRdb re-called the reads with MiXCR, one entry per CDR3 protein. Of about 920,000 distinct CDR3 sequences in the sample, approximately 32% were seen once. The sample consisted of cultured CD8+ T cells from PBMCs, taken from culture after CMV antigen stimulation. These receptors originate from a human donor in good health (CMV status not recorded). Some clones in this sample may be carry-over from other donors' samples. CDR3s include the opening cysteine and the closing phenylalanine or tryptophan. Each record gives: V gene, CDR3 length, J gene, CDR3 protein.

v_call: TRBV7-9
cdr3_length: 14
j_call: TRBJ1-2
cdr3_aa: CASSLEGGARGYTF

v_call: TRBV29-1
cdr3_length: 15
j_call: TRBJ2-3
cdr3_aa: CSVEGGGVSTDTQYF

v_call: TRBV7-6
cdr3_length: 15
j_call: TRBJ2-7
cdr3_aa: CASSLALDGTYEQYF

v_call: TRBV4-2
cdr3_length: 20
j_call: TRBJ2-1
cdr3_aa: CASSQDYWLAGVNPYNEQFF

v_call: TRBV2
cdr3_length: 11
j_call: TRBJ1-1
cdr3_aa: CASPIGTEAFF

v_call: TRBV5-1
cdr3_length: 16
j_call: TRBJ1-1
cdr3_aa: CASRIHRGIRDTEAFF

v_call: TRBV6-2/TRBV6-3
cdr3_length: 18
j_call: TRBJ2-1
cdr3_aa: CASSFHIHDSSSYNEQFF

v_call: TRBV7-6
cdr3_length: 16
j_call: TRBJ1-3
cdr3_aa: CASSLAVGYSGNTIYF

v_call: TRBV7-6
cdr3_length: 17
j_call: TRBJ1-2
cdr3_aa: CASSLALTPTGDYGYTF

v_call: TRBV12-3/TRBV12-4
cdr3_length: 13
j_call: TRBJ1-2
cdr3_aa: CASSLTQGHGYTF

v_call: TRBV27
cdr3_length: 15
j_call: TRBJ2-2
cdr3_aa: CASSLLGGNTGELFF

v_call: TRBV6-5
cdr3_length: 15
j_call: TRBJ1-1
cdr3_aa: CASSPGGTGVFEAFF

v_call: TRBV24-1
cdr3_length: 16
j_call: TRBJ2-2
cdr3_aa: CATSDRGFRDTGELFF

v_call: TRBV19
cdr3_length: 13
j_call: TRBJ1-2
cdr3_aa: CASSIGRGRLYTF

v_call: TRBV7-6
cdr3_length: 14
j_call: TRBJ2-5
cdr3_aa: CTSSDRGFRETQYF

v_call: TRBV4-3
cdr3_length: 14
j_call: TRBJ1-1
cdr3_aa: CASSPDRGKTEAFF

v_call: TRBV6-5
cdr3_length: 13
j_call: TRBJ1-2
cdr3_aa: CASSYAQNYGYTF

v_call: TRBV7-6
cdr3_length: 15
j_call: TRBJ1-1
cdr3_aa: CASSPTGGKDTEAFF